This T cell receptor (beta chain) was identified during a study of blood T cell repertoires in COVID-19. Study-wide background: The origin of the acute and convalescent COVID-19 samples was the United States, Italy and Spain. T cells, B-cell-depleted T cells, or PBMCs supplied cDNA or gDNA.

Looked up from germline, CDR1 is MNHEY and CDR2 is SMNVEV (reference sequence). Germline trimming cut 1 base from V and 2 bases from J; bases unmatched to any gene: 11. The CDR3 consists of 19 residues. TCRdb's copy holds only in-frame clones and misses some; the assay was immunoSEQ multiplex PCR. This table has around 240,000 clones, around 85% appearing once. The sample taken for sequencing was peripheral blood. The genes are TRBV27 and TRBJ1-5, with 10 bases fitting TRBD1. This clonotype was sampled from a woman in her 30s who had recovered from COVID-19. CDR3: CASSLYGTGAGTGNQPQHF. The CDR3 DNA reads as TGTGCCAGCAGTTTATATGGGACAGGGGCGGGTACGGGCAATCAGCCCCAGCATTTT.